A selection of T cell receptor beta chains follows, all from one sample in a study of blood T cells in healthy people across ages. TCRdb re-derived calls from the 5' RACE reads in MiXCR, one entry per CDR3 protein. The data contain around 1,000,000 distinct CDR3 sequences, around two fifths of them singletons. The sample taken for sequencing was blood. The receptor set was obtained from a man younger than 35 in good health. Both conserved end residues are part of each CDR3. A D gene is named only where the DNA matches it firmly. A row's size may be missing; if present it is once, few, many or a size class.

j_call,clone_size,v_call,d_call,cdr3_aa,cdr3_nt
TRBJ1-2,.,TRBV27,TRBD1,CASSTNRQGFNYGYTF,TGTGCCAGCAGTACAAACCGACAGGGATTTAACTATGGCTACACCTTC
TRBJ1-1,.,TRBV12-3/TRBV12-4,.,CASSLGLGGRDTEAFF,TGTGCCAGCAGTTTAGGATTAGGCGGCCGGGACACTGAAGCTTTCTTT
TRBJ1-1,few,TRBV11-2,TRBD1,CASSLATWDRDRYEAFF,TGTGCCAGCAGCTTAGCCACGTGGGACAGAGACCGATACGAAGCTTTCTTT
TRBJ1-1,.,TRBV12-3/TRBV12-4,TRBD1,CASSFFTGAATEAFF,TGTGCCAGCAGTTTCTTCACAGGGGCCGCCACTGAAGCTTTCTTT
TRBJ2-7,.,TRBV4-3,.,CASSQEVEGVSSYEQYF,TGCGCCAGCAGCCAAGAGGTCGAGGGCGTCAGCTCCTACGAGCAGTACTTC
TRBJ1-2,.,TRBV3-1,.,CASSQDRNTVYGYTF,TGTGCCAGCAGCCAAGATCGCAACACCGTCTATGGCTACACCTTC
TRBJ2-3,few,TRBV20-1,.,CSARDKAVTQYF,TGCAGTGCTAGAGATAAGGCGGTTACGCAGTATTTT
TRBJ1-2,.,TRBV10-3,.,CAISDQTGIERGYTF,TGTGCCATCAGTGACCAGACGGGGATTGAGAGGGGCTACACCTTC
TRBJ2-5,few,TRBV4-1,.,CASSQGGGPQETQYF,TGCGCCAGCAGCCAAGGTGGGGGTCCCCAAGAGACCCAGTACTTC
TRBJ1-2,.,TRBV9,.,CASSPPPPNYGYTF,TGTGCCAGCAGCCCCCCCCCACCAAACTATGGCTACACCTTC
TRBJ1-2,few,TRBV12-3/TRBV12-4,.,CASSFLTDGGYTF,TGTGCCAGCAGTTTTTTGACAGATGGTGGCTACACCTTC
TRBJ1-4,.,TRBV29-1,.,CSTGSPGEKLFF,TGCAGTACAGGGAGCCCTGGTGAAAAACTGTTTTTT
TRBJ2-1,.,TRBV7-3,.,CASSLGRSSSYNEQFF,TGTGCCAGCAGCTTGGGAAGATCGAGCTCCTACAATGAGCAGTTCTTC
TRBJ2-2,.,TRBV9,.,CASSAGLRLSNTGELFF,TGTGCCAGCAGCGCAGGGCTCAGGCTGTCGAACACCGGGGAGCTGTTTTTT
TRBJ2-7,few,TRBV6-2/TRBV6-3,TRBD2,CASTGGGEVYEQYF,TGTGCCAGCACCGGTGGGGGGGAAGTCTACGAGCAGTACTTC
TRBJ1-2,.,TRBV7-2,.,CASSLGIKGLWDGYTF,TGTGCCAGCAGCTTAGGTATCAAGGGGCTGTGGGATGGCTACACCTTC
TRBJ1-4,.,TRBV6-5,.,CASSYSAVLNEKLFF,TGTGCCAGCAGTTACTCGGCAGTCTTAAATGAAAAACTGTTTTTT
TRBJ2-5,few,TRBV5-6,.,CASSLGRYQETQYF,TGTGCCAGCAGCTTAGGCCGGTACCAAGAGACCCAGTACTTC
TRBJ1-2,.,TRBV4-3,.,CASSQDVRASGYGYTF,TGCGCCAGCAGCCAAGATGTAAGGGCCAGTGGCTATGGCTACACCTTC
TRBJ2-5,few,TRBV11-2,TRBD2,CASSLQRGYQETQYF,TGTGCCAGCAGCTTACAGCGGGGGTACCAAGAGACCCAGTACTTC
TRBJ1-6,.,TRBV4-2,.,CASSQRTTPVDSPLHF,TGTGCCAGCAGCCAACGGACAACCCCGGTAGATTCACCCCTCCACTTT
TRBJ2-5,.,TRBV11-2,TRBD1,CASSLGMSGTGESTQYF,TGTGCCAGCAGCTTGGGCATGTCTGGGACAGGTGAAAGTACCCAGTACTTC
TRBJ1-1,few,TRBV10-3,TRBD1,CAISELIGTGAPIKYMNTEAFF,TGTGCCATCAGTGAGCTGATCGGGACAGGGGCACCTATAAAATATATGAACACTGAAGCTTTCTTT
TRBJ2-5,.,TRBV7-7,.,CASSRNPQGQETQYF,TGTGCTAGCAGTCGAAATCCGCAGGGCCAAGAGACCCAGTACTTC
TRBJ2-1,.,TRBV7-2,TRBD2,CASSTTSGSYNEQFF,TGTGCCAGCAGCACTACTAGCGGGTCCTACAATGAGCAGTTCTTC
TRBJ1-5,.,TRBV20-1,.,CSARDFLGSSNQPQHF,TGCAGTGCTAGGGACTTCTTGGGCTCGAGCAATCAGCCTCAGCATTTT
TRBJ2-7,.,TRBV28,.,CASKKRGEQYF,TGTGCCAGCAAAAAAAGGGGCGAGCAGTACTTC
TRBJ2-7,.,TRBV6-2/TRBV6-3,.,CASSYRTPEGWYEQYF,TGTGCCAGCAGTTACAGGACCCCTGAAGGATGGTACGAGCAGTACTTC
TRBJ1-2,.,TRBV4-1,.,CASSQDGAETNYGYTF,TGCGCCAGCAGCCAAGATGGGGCAGAGACCAACTATGGCTACACCTTC
TRBJ2-5,.,TRBV4-1,.,CASSQEHPRIQATQYF,TGCGCCAGCAGCCAAGAGCACCCGAGGATTCAAGCGACCCAGTACTTC
TRBJ2-1,few,TRBV19,.,CASTPPGRSANEQFF,TGTGCCAGTACTCCGCCGGGCCGAAGCGCCAATGAGCAGTTCTTC
TRBJ2-3,few,TRBV4-2,TRBD2,CASSPRTSGTPDTQYF,TGTGCCAGCAGCCCCAGGACTAGCGGGACCCCAGATACGCAGTATTTT
TRBJ1-1,few,TRBV12-3/TRBV12-4,TRBD1,CASSPLGQSNTEAFF,TGTGCCAGCAGTCCCTTGGGACAGTCGAACACTGAAGCTTTCTTT
TRBJ1-1,.,TRBV29-1,TRBD1,CSVQGGQGAKNTEAFF,TGCAGCGTTCAGGGGGGACAGGGGGCCAAGAACACTGAAGCTTTCTTT
TRBJ2-7,few,TRBV7-2,.,CASSPGRLRSYEQYF,TGTGCCAGCAGCCCTGGTCGCTTACGCTCCTACGAGCAGTACTTC
TRBJ2-3,.,TRBV4-1,TRBD1,CASSQGQLLTDTQYF,TGCGCCAGCAGCCAGGGACAGCTTCTCACAGATACGCAGTATTTT
TRBJ2-7,.,TRBV9,TRBD1,CASSVDQHRGCSYEQYF,TGTGCCAGCAGCGTAGATCAGCACAGGGGGTGTTCCTACGAGCAGTACTTC
TRBJ2-7,few,TRBV12-3/TRBV12-4,.,CASSPRTGTSYEQYF,TGTGCCAGCAGCCCGAGAACAGGGACCTCCTACGAGCAGTACTTC
TRBJ2-1,.,TRBV20-1,TRBD2,CSARPTSGGPQSSYNEQFF,TGCAGTGCTAGACCTACTAGCGGGGGACCCCAGAGCTCCTACAATGAGCAGTTCTTC
TRBJ2-2,once,TRBV24-1,TRBD1,CATSFGDSTGELFF,TGTGCCACCAGCTTCGGGGACAGCACCGGGGAGCTGTTTTTT
TRBJ2-4,few,TRBV5-1,TRBD1,CASSHGTEAKNIQYF,TGCGCCAGCAGCCACGGGACAGAAGCCAAAAACATTCAGTACTTC
TRBJ1-1,.,TRBV15,.,CATSRDPGNTEAFF,TGTGCCACCAGCAGAGATCCAGGGAACACTGAAGCTTTCTTT
TRBJ2-6,few,TRBV4-3,.,CASSRRVGGDRTNSGANVLTF,TGCGCCAGCAGCCGTCGCGTAGGGGGGGACAGGACGAACTCTGGGGCCAACGTCCTGACTTTC
TRBJ2-3,few,TRBV14,.,CASSHMSWYNTDTQYF,TGTGCCAGCAGCCACATGTCATGGTATAACACAGATACGCAGTATTTT
TRBJ1-5,.,TRBV5-5,.,CASSTTGNQPQHF,TGTGCCAGCAGCACCACCGGCAACCAGCCCCAGCATTTT
TRBJ2-1,.,TRBV7-2,.,CASSSGHGTQFF,TGTGCCAGCAGCTCCGGTCACGGGACCCAGTTCTTC
TRBJ1-4,.,TRBV12-3/TRBV12-4,.,CASSWDGSLFF,TGTGCCAGCAGTTGGGACGGCAGCCTGTTTTTT
TRBJ1-2,few,TRBV4-3,.,CASSQGAEIDGYTF,TGCGCCAGCAGCCAAGGTGCGGAAATCGATGGCTACACCTTC
TRBJ2-3,.,TRBV5-1,TRBD2,CASRPSGGTSTDTQYF,TGCGCCAGCAGACCCAGCGGGGGGACGAGCACAGATACGCAGTATTTT
TRBJ1-2,.,TRBV5-8,.,CASILVNGGGGGYTF,TGTGCCAGCATCTTAGTAAACGGCGGAGGAGGCGGCTACACCTTC
TRBJ1-1,few,TRBV9,.,CASSVEPRGEAFF,TGTGCCAGCAGCGTAGAGCCCAGGGGTGAAGCTTTCTTT